Presented here are 16 T cell receptor beta chains from one specimen sequenced in a study of T cell changes during pregnancy in multiple sclerosis. Some clones are missing from TCRdb's copy, which holds only in-frame ones; the method was immunoSEQ multiplex PCR. The sample holds under 80,000 clones, 88% seen once. The material sequenced was peripheral blood, taken in the first trimester of pregnancy. The receptors stem from a female donor with multiple sclerosis, enrolled in a pregnancy study.

This chain uses TRBV5-4 with TRBJ2-1; TRBD2 aligns across 13 bases. V shed 5 bases, J shed 6 bases, and the junction held 5 bases outside the gene matches. CDR1 is SGHNT and CDR2 is YYREEE in the germline V gene (reference sequence). The CDR3 loop spans 15 amino acids. CDR3 region: CASRSGTSGTNEQFF. DNA for the CDR3: TGTGCCAGCAGGTCCGGGACTAGCGGGACCAATGAGCAGTTCTTC.

The rearrangement uses TRBV25-1 and TRBJ1-6, with 10 bases that match TRBD1. V dropped 3 bases and J dropped 4; count of bases not matched to a gene: 6. CDR3 length equals 17 residues. The germline CDR1 and CDR2 sequences are MGHDK and SYGVNS. The CDR3 loop is CASSEGTGDLYNSPLHF. The CDR3 bases are TGTGCCAGCAGTGAGGGGACAGGGGACCTATATAATTCACCCCTCCACTTT.

V gene TRBV29-1 combines with J gene TRBJ2-7, with 7 bases lining up with TRBD1. Trimming took 4 bases from V and 2 from J; bases not matched to a gene: 5. CDR1 is SQVTM, CDR2 ANQGSEA, per germline. This CDR3 spans 13 amino acids. The CDR3 loop is CSVATGNPYEQYF. CDR3 sequence (DNA): TGCAGCGTTGCGACAGGGAATCCCTACGAGCAGTACTTC.

The chain combines TRBV6-1 with TRBJ2-6, with D possibly being TRBD2 (7 bases). The CDR3 runs to 20 residues. V lost 5 bases and J lost 3, with 26 bases in between. Germline V lookup: CDR1 MNHNS, CDR2 SASEGT. CDR3 amino acids: CASSKVGGGGASHGANVLTF. Here the CDR3 DNA reads TGTGCCAGCAGTAAAGTCGGTGGGGGGGGCGCTTCGCATGGGGCCAACGTCCTGACTTTC.

The genes are TRBV5-1 and TRBJ2-7; no definite D call. CDR1 SGHRS and CDR2 YFSETQ come from the germline V gene. This CDR3 is 15 amino acids long. Between the trimmed V and J ends, which lost 4 bases and 0 bases, there was a span of 14 bases. The CDR3 sequence: CASSAGGFPSYEQYF. CDR3 coding DNA: TGCGCCAGCAGCGCCGGTGGTTTCCCCTCCTACGAGCAGTACTTC.

The V call is TRBV6-1, the J call TRBJ2-3; no firm D call. This CDR3 comprises 14 residues. V lost 1 base and J 0 bases, leaving 5 bases between the germline ends. Per germline, CDR1 MNHNS and CDR2 SASEGT. Here the CDR3 reads CASSEVRSTDTQYF. DNA of the CDR3: TGTGCCAGCAGTGAAGTGAGGAGCACAGATACGCAGTATTTT.

This sequence joins TRBV2 and TRBJ1-1; D perhaps matches TRBD1 (5 bases). V was clipped by 7 bases and J by 7 bases, with 13 bases between them. The germline V gene encodes CDR1 SNHLY and CDR2 FYNNEI. This CDR3 is built from 12 residues. The CDR3 coding sequence is TGTGCCAGCAAGGGGCAGGCTTTTGAAGCTTTCTTT. It translates to CASKGQAFEAFF.

The rearrangement uses TRBV30 and TRBJ2-2; D remains ambiguous. V lost 4 bases and J lost 3, with 6 bases in between. Germline V lookup: CDR1 GTSNPN, CDR2 SVGIG (reference sequence). This CDR3 has 12 residues. CDR3 region: CAWTGYTGELFF. The CDR3 DNA reads as TGTGCCTGGACCGGGTACACCGGGGAGCTGTTTTTT.

The V and J genes are TRBV5-8 and TRBJ2-7; 9 bases agree with TRBD2. In germline, CDR1 is SGHTS, CDR2 YDEGEE. There are 16 residues in the CDR3. V lost 4 bases, J lost 4 bases, and 12 bases stayed unmatched. The CDR3 sequence is CASSTRDRGRGYEQYF. The CDR3 region has the DNA TGTGCCAGCAGCACCCGGGACCGCGGGAGGGGATACGAGCAGTACTTC.

This chain links TRBV7-8 with TRBJ2-2; TRBD1 agrees at 11 bases. Unmatched junction bases numbered 8, after V lost 6 bases and J lost 5 bases. The CDR3 loop spans 16 amino acids. Germline V gene lookup returns CDR1 SGHVS and CDR2 FQNEAQ. CDR3 protein: CASSALRDRGTGELFF. CDR3 bases: TGTGCCAGCAGTGCCCTCCGGGACAGGGGGACCGGGGAGCTGTTTTTT.

The genes are TRBV10-2 and TRBJ2-5, with TRBD2 matching over 8 bases. The germline CDR1 and CDR2 sequences are WSHSY and SAAADI. The junction had 9 bases not matched to a gene; V was cut back by 7 bases and J by 5 bases. The CDR3 runs to 14 residues. The CDR3 sequence: CASIDGGRIETQYF. CDR3 in DNA: TGCGCCAGCATAGACGGCGGGAGGATCGAGACCCAGTACTTC.

The V call is TRBV5-1, the J call TRBJ2-1, with 8 bases identical to TRBD2. Germline V gene lookup returns CDR1 SGHRS and CDR2 YFSETQ. Trimming cost V 4 bases and J 9 bases; bases outside gene matches: 9. The CDR3 is 14 amino acids. CDR3 in amino acids: CASSGGGLDVEQFF. CDR3 DNA sequence: TGCGCCAGCAGCGGCGGGGGACTAGACGTTGAGCAGTTCTTC.

A remark on this clone: The same CDR3 arises from other DNA sequences in this sample as well. The rearrangement uses TRBV28 and TRBJ2-4; D is perhaps TRBD1 (7 bases). V lost 5 bases and J lost 0, with 14 bases in between. This CDR3 region has 16 residues. Germline V gives CDR1 MDHEN, CDR2 SYDVKM. CDR3 sequence: CASSPPGGLAKNIQYF. CDR3 DNA sequence: TGTGCCAGCAGTCCACCAGGGGGACTAGCCAAAAACATTCAGTACTTC.

The chain combines TRBV4-3 with TRBJ2-3; 7 bases are shared with TRBD2. The CDR3 runs 15 residues. The J segment lost 0 bases and the V segment lost 4 bases, leaving 4 bases of the junction unmatched. Germline CDR1 is LGHNA and CDR2 is YSLEER. CDR3 nucleotides: TGCGCCAGCAGCCTAAGCGGGGTCAGCACAGATACGCAGTATTTT. Translation: CASSLSGVSTDTQYF.

This clone appeared many times. J is TRBJ1-5 and V is TRBV29-1, with TRBD1 matching 7 bases. The CDR3 is 16 amino acids. CDR1 is SQVTM and CDR2 is ANQGSEA in the germline V gene. V shed 4 bases and J 0 bases; nucleotides not matched to a gene: 9. CDR3 nucleotide sequence: TGCAGCGTTGCCCAGGGGGTAGGTAATAGCAATCAGCCCCAGCATTTT. Translating gives CSVAQGVGNSNQPQHF.

The chain uses TRBV29-1 and TRBJ1-6; TRBD1 is a possible D gene (6 bases). V lost 4 bases, J lost 7 bases, and 11 bases lay in between. The germline CDR1 and CDR2 sequences are SQVTM and ANQGSEA. The CDR3 runs 13 residues. The chain's CDR3 is CSVAQGKNSPLHF. The CDR3 bases are TGCAGCGTTGCACAGGGAAAAAATTCACCCCTCCACTTT.